This TCR beta chain was captured in a study of cytomegalovirus exposure and HLA in healthy donors. Findings and limits, study-wide: Excluded were some V segments that proved indistinguishable, including TRBV6-2 and TRBV6-3. Reports credit the classifier with highly specific, highly sensitive diagnosis of cytomegalovirus status. It has been reported that TCR beta sequences accurately predicted the HLA-A and HLA-B alleles of most subjects.

CDR3 length: 13 amino acids. Germline V CDR1 and CDR2: SGHTS, YDEGEE. The V end was cut by 1 base, the J end by 2 bases, with 4 bases between. PCR used 60 Vbeta primers and 13 Jbeta primers. Sequenced by immunoSEQ multiplex PCR; TCRdb stores in-frame clones only, minus some. The sample contains approximately 130,000 clones, around nine tenths of which appear only once. A remark on this clone: Its matching antigen is unknown.

This sequence joins TRBV5-8 and TRBJ1-5; D gene unclear. Sequenced sample: PBMCs. This clonotype was sampled from a woman in her twenties or thirties in good health and CMV-seronegative. CDR3 coding DNA: TGTGCCAGCAGCTTGTCGGGCAATCAGCCCCAGCATTTT. This translates into CASSLSGNQPQHF.